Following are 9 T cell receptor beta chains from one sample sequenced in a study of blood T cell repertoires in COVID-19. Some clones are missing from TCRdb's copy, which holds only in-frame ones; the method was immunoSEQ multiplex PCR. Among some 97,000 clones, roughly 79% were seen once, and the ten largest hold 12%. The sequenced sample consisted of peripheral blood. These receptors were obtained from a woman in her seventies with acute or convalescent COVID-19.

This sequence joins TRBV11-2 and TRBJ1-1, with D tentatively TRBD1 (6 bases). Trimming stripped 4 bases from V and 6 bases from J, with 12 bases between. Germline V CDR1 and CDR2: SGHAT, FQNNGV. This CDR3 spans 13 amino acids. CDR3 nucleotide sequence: TGTGCCAGCAGCTCTCAACAGGGCTCTGAAGCTTTCTTT. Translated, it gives CASSSQQGSEAFF. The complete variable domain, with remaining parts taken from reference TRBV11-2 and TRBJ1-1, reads EAGVAQSPRYKIIEKRQSVAFWCNPISGHATLYWYQQILGQGPKLLIQFQNNGVVDDSQLPKDRFSAERLKGVDSTLKIQPAKLEDSAVYLCASSSQQGSEAFFGQGTRLTVV.

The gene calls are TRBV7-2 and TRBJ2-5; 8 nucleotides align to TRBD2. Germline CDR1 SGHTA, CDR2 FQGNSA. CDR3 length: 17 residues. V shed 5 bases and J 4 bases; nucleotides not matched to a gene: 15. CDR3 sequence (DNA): TGTGCCAGCAGCCCCCGACGCTTCGGGGGGGCATCAGAGACCCAGTACTTC. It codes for CASSPRRFGGASETQYF.

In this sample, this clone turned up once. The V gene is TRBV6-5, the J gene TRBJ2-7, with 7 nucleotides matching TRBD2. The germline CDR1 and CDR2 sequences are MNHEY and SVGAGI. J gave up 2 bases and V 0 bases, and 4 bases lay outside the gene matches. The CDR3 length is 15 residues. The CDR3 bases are TGTGCCAGCAGTTACTCGCGCGGGGGACCCTACGAGCAGTACGTC. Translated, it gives CASSYSRGGPYEQYV.

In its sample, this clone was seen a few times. CDR3 in DNA: TGTGCCAGTAGTATTGAGGGTTTACAGGGATATAGCAATCAGCCCCAGCATTTT. Translated, it gives CASSIEGLQGYSNQPQHF. The chain joins TRBV19 to TRBJ1-5; possible D gene TRBD1, 6 bases. The CDR3 extends over 18 amino acids. Trimming removed 3 bases from V and 0 bases from J, with 18 bases in between. CDR1 and CDR2 (germline): LNHDA, SQIVND (reference sequence).

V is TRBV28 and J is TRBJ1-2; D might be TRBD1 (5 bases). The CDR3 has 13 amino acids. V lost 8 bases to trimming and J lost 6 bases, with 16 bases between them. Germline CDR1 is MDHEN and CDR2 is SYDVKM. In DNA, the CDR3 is TGTGCCAGCGGCCCTCAGGGATTGGATGGCTACACCTTC. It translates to CASGPQGLDGYTF.

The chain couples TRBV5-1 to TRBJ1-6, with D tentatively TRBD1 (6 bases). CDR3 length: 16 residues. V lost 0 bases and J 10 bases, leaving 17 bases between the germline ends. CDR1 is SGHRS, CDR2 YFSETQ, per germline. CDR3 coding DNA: TGCGCCAGCAGCTTGGCAGGGACACCCGCCTTATCACCCCTCCACTTT. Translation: CASSLAGTPALSPLHF.

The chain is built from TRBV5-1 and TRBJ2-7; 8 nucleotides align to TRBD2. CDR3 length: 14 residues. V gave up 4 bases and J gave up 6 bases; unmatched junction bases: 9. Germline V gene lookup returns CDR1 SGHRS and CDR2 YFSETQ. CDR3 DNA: TGCGCCAGCAGCGGTAGCGGGGCCGGGGGCGAGCAGTACTTC. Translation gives CASSGSGAGGEQYF.

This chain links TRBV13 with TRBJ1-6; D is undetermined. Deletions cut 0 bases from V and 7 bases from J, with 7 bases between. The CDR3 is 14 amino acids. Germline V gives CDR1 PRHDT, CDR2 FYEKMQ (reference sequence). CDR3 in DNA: TGTGCCAGCAGCTTAGGGTCAGGCAATTCACCCCTCCACTTT. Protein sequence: CASSLGSGNSPLHF.

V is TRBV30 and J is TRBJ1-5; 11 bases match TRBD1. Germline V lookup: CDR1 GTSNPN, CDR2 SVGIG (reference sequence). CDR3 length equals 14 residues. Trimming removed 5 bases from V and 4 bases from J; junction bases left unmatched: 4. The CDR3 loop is CAWSGQGGNQPQHF. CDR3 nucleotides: TGTGCCTGGTCGGGACAGGGGGGAAATCAGCCCCAGCATTTT.